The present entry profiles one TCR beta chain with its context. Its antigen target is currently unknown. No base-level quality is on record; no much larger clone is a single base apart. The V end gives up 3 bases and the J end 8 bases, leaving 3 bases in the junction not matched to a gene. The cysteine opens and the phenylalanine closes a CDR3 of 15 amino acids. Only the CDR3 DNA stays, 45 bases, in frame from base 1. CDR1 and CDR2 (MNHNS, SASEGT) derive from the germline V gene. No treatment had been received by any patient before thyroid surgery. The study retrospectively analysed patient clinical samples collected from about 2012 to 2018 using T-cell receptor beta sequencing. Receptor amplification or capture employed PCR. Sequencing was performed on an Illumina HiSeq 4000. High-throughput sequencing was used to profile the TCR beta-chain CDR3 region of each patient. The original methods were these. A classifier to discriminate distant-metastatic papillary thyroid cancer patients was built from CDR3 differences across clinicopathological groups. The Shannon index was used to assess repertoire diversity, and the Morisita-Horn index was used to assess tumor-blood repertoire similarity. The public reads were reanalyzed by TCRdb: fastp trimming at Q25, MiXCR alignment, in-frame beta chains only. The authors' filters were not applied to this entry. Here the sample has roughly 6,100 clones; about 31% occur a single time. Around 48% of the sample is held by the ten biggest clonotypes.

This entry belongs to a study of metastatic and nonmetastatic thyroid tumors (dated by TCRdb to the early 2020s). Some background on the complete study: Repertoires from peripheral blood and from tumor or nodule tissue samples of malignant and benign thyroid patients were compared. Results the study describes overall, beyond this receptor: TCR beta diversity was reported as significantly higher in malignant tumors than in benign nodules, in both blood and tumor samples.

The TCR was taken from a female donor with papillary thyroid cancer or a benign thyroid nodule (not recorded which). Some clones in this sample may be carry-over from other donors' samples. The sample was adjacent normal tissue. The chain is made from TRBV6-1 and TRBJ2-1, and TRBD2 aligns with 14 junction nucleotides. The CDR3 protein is CASSETSGRGYEQFF. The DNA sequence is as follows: TGTGCCAGCAGTGAGACTAGCGGGAGGGGGTATGAGCAGTTCTTC.